Listed below are T cell receptor beta chains from one sample, sequenced in a study of cytomegalovirus exposure and HLA in healthy donors. Produced via immunoSEQ multiplex PCR; TCRdb's table is partial and in-frame only. The sample has about 31,000 clones, about 83% seen once. Sample: PBMCs. These receptor sequences come from a boy between 10 and 17 years old in good health and CMV-seronegative. Both conserved end residues are part of each CDR3. A D gene is named only where the DNA matches it firmly. Clone size, where shown, is once, few, many, or a class for clones that have expanded.

- | - | TRBJ2-1 | TRBV6-4 | TGTGCCAGCAGTGACTCCGGGTTAGAGCAGTTCTTC | CASSDSGLEQFF
- | - | TRBJ2-7 | TRBV10-3 | TGTGCCATCAGTGAGTCAAGGGGGACACCTAGCGAGCAGTACTTC | CAISESRGTPSEQYF
TRBD1 | - | TRBJ2-3 | TRBV10-3 | TGTGCCATCAGTCAAGGGACAGGGGGCGCGGATACGCAGTATTTT | CAISQGTGGADTQYF
TRBD2 | once | TRBJ2-1 | TRBV7-2 | TGTGCCAGCAGCGTCTCCGGGACTAGCGGGAATGAGCAGTTCTTC | CASSVSGTSGNEQFF
TRBD1 | - | TRBJ1-6 | TRBV15 | TGTGCCACCAGCAGCTTGACAGGGGACCCGTTTAGATCCTATAATTCACCCCTCCACTTT | CATSSLTGDPFRSYNSPLHF
TRBD1 | - | TRBJ2-3 | TRBV7-8 | TGTGCCAGCAGCTTAGCGGACAGGGGAAACACAGATACGCAGTATTTT | CASSLADRGNTDTQYF
- | - | TRBJ1-3 | TRBV7-9 | TGTGCCAGCAGCTTTCGGACAGAGGTCGGAAACTCTGGAAACACCATATATTTT | CASSFRTEVGNSGNTIYF
TRBD2 | - | TRBJ2-7 | TRBV5-4 | TGTGCCAGCAGCTTACCGAGCGGGGGAAACTCCTACGAGCAGTACTTC | CASSLPSGGNSYEQYF
- | - | TRBJ2-5 | TRBV7-3 | TGTGCCAGCAGCCCGGAAGGACAGCCTCGAGAGGCCCAGTACTTC | CASSPEGQPREAQYF
TRBD2 | - | TRBJ2-7 | TRBV7-2 | TGTGCCAGCAGCTTAAACCCTTATAGCGGGGACTACGAGCAGTACTTC | CASSLNPYSGDYEQYF
TRBD1 | - | TRBJ1-5 | TRBV7-9 | TGTGCCAGCAGCAGGGGGCTACGCCCCCAGCATTTT | CASSRGLRPQHF
TRBD2 | once | TRBJ2-5 | TRBV5-1 | TGCGCCAGCAGCTCGGGACTAGCGGGGCAAGAGACCCAGTACTTC | CASSSGLAGQETQYF
- | - | TRBJ1-2 | TRBV28 | TGTGCCAGCAGTTCAGGGGCCGGAGGCTACACCTTC | CASSSGAGGYTF
TRBD1 | few | TRBJ2-7 | TRBV11-3 | TGTGCCAGCAGCTCAGGACAGGGAAGCTACGAGCAGTACTTC | CASSSGQGSYEQYF
TRBD1 | few | TRBJ2-5 | TRBV13 | TGTGCCAGCGGGGTAAAGGGGGCGAGGCAAGAGACCCAGTACTTC | CASGVKGARQETQYF
- | - | TRBJ2-1 | TRBV6-1 | TGTGCCAGCAGTGACGGGGAAACCTCCTACAATGAGCAGTTCTTC | CASSDGETSYNEQFF
- | - | TRBJ1-6 | TRBV4-1 | TGCGCCAGCAGGGCCCAGGGGATTTCACCCCTCCACTTT | CASRAQGISPLHF
- | - | TRBJ2-3 | TRBV12-5 | TGTGCTAGTGGTTTCCCGTCAGATACGCAGTATTTT | CASGFPSDTQYF
TRBD1 | - | TRBJ2-7 | TRBV5-1 | TGCGCCAGCAGCTTGAGGGGACAGGGGGCCTACGAGCAGTACTTC | CASSLRGQGAYEQYF
TRBD2 | - | TRBJ2-7 | TRBV11-2 | TGTGCCAGCAGCTTAGACTCGGGGGGGGGAAAAGAGCAGTACTTC | CASSLDSGGGKEQYF
TRBD2 | - | TRBJ2-1 | TRBV5-1 | TGCGCCAGCAGCTTGGCTGGCGGGGGGGCCGGGGAGCAGTTCTTC | CASSLAGGGAGEQFF
TRBD2 | - | TRBJ2-3 | TRBV28 | TGTGCCAGCAGTCGAACCGGGACTAGCGCCGGGGGAGCTACGCAGTATTTT | CASSRTGTSAGGATQYF
- | - | TRBJ2-5 | TRBV27 | TGTGCCAGCAGTTTACCCGGGGGGACCCAGTACTTC | CASSLPGGTQYF
- | few | TRBJ2-7 | TRBV4-3 | TGCGCCAGCAGCCAATCCAGGGTCTACGAGCAGTACTTC | CASSQSRVYEQYF
TRBD1 | - | TRBJ1-5 | TRBV5-8 | TGTGCCAGCAGCCTCGGGACAGGCCCTAATCAGCCCCAGCATTTT | CASSLGTGPNQPQHF
- | - | TRBJ1-5 | TRBV4-2 | TGTGCCAGCAGCCAAGAACAGGGAAGCAATCAGCCCCAGCATTTT | CASSQEQGSNQPQHF
TRBD1 | - | TRBJ1-6 | TRBV7-9 | TGTGCCAGCAGCTTAGTTAACAGGGGAGACTCACCCCTCCACTTT | CASSLVNRGDSPLHF
- | once | TRBJ1-2 | TRBV11-2 | TGTGCCAGCAGCTTAGAGAGGGACTATGGCTACACCTTC | CASSLERDYGYTF
- | - | TRBJ1-4 | TRBV12-5 | TGTGCTAGTGGTTTGACGATTAGCGCTAATGAAAAACTGTTTTTT | CASGLTISANEKLFF
- | - | TRBJ1-1 | TRBV19 | TGTGCCAGTACCTCGGACGGGGTGAACACTGAAGCTTTCTTT | CASTSDGVNTEAFF
- | - | TRBJ2-7 | TRBV2 | TGTGCCAGCAGTGTGGGACATTCCTACGAGCAGTACTTC | CASSVGHSYEQYF
- | once | TRBJ2-3 | TRBV7-9 | TGTGCCAGCAGCTTAACCCTTGGGCATCCAGATACGCAGTATTTT | CASSLTLGHPDTQYF
TRBD2 | - | TRBJ2-7 | TRBV6-1 | TGTGCCAGCAGTGAATGGACTAGCTTCCACGAGCAGTACTTC | CASSEWTSFHEQYF
- | - | TRBJ2-7 | TRBV14 | TGTGCCAGCAGCCAAGAACTAGTTAGTTATCACGAGCAGTACTTC | CASSQELVSYHEQYF
- | - | TRBJ1-2 | TRBV7-2 | TGTGCCAGCAGCTTAAACCTCCTGCGAGGCTACACCTTC | CASSLNLLRGYTF
- | few | TRBJ1-3 | TRBV7-9 | TGTGCCAGCAGCTGGGACACGAGCTCTGGAAACACCATATATTTT | CASSWDTSSGNTIYF
TRBD1 | - | TRBJ1-5 | TRBV5-6 | TGTGCCAGCAGCGCGGGACAGGGGAGAGATCAGCCCCAGCATTTT | CASSAGQGRDQPQHF
TRBD1 | - | TRBJ2-1 | TRBV6-4 | TGTGCCAGCAGTGCGTCGTCAGGACAGGGGAGCGATGAGCAGTTCTTC | CASSASSGQGSDEQFF
TRBD1 | - | TRBJ2-3 | TRBV19 | TGTGCCAGTAGTAGTCGACAGGGCATGGATACGCAGTATTTT | CASSSRQGMDTQYF
- | - | TRBJ1-1 | TRBV5-4 | TGTGCCAGCAGCTTGAGAGGGATCCTCGAAGCTTTCTTT | CASSLRGILEAFF
TRBD1 | few | TRBJ1-2 | TRBV7-8 | TGTGCCAGCAGCCCAAAGAGCGGGACAGGGAGCCTTAGGGGCTACACCTTC | CASSPKSGTGSLRGYTF
TRBD1 | once | TRBJ2-2 | TRBV7-7 | TGTGCCAGCAGCTTCGGGACAGGGGCCACCGGGGAGCTGTTTTTT | CASSFGTGATGELFF
TRBD1 | few | TRBJ1-5 | TRBV28 | TGTGCCAGCAGTCCGGGGACAGGGGGTTTTTGGCCCCAGCATTTT | CASSPGTGGFWPQHF
- | - | TRBJ2-1 | TRBV5-6 | TGTGCCAGCAGCTTGGAGAGCAATGAGCAGTTCTTC | CASSLESNEQFF
- | - | TRBJ2-3 | TRBV5-6 | TGTGCCAGCAGCCCTGAACGGGACAACACAGATACGCAGTATTTT | CASSPERDNTDTQYF
- | few | TRBJ1-1 | TRBV5-6 | TGTGCCAGCAGCAACCACAGGCTTATGAACACTGAAGCTTTCTTT | CASSNHRLMNTEAFF
- | - | TRBJ2-7 | TRBV11-2 | TGTGCCAGCAGCTCGGCCGGGATTGGCTACGAGCAGTACTTC | CASSSAGIGYEQYF
TRBD1 | - | TRBJ1-2 | TRBV4-3 | TGCGCCAGCAGCCAAGTCAGGAACACACAGGGGGCGGCCTATGGCTACACCTTC | CASSQVRNTQGAAYGYTF
- | - | TRBJ2-7 | TRBV27 | TGTGCCAGCAGATTAACCGGGGACTCCTACGAGCAGTACTTC | CASRLTGDSYEQYF
TRBD2 | - | TRBJ2-7 | TRBV7-8 | TGTGCCAGCAGCGCTAGCGGGCAGGAGATGCTCGAGCAGTACTTC | CASSASGQEMLEQYF
- | - | TRBJ2-1 | TRBV7-2 | TGTGCCAGCAGCCTCGGACTTGACAATGAGCAGTTCTTC | CASSLGLDNEQFF
- | few | TRBJ2-2 | TRBV7-6 | TGTGCCAGCAGCTTAGTCCCTCTAGTGAACACCGGGGAGCTGTTTTTT | CASSLVPLVNTGELFF
- | once | TRBJ2-1 | TRBV5-1 | TGCGCCAGCAGCAGCGTCACGGAGTACAATGAGCAGTTCTTC | CASSSVTEYNEQFF
TRBD1 | - | TRBJ2-5 | TRBV5-5 | TGTGCCAGCAGCCGGTTCCCGGGACAGGGGGCCAAAGAGACCCAGTACTTC | CASSRFPGQGAKETQYF